Reported below is one T cell receptor (beta chain). These data are taken from a study of CD8 T cells in ankylosing spondylitis. V was pared by 7 bases and J by 4 bases, with 7 bases of the junction left unmatched. This CDR3 comprises 14 residues. Via MiXCR, TCRdb re-called the 5' RACE reads, giving one row per CDR3 protein. The sample carries 200,000 or so distinct CDR3 sequences, about 26% recorded once. The sequence came from a male donor with ankylosing spondylitis or in good health (not recorded which). The sample was blood, either unsorted or a sorted T cell fraction (not recorded which). The V and J genes are TRBV12-3 or TRBV12-4 and TRBJ2-3; 8 positions agree with TRBD1. In DNA form, the CDR3 reads TGTGCCAGCATTCAGGACAGGGCCTCAGATACGCAGTATTTT. Its protein is CASIQDRASDTQYF.